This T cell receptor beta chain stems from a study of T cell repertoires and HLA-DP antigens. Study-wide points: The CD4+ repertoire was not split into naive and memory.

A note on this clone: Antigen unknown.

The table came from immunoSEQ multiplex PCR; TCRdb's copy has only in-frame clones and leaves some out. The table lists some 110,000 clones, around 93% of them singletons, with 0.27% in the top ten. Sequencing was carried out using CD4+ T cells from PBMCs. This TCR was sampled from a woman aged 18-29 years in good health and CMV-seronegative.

The CDR3 DNA reads as TGTGCCAGCAGCTTAGGGGCTACCAGGGTGAACACTGAAGCTTTCTTT. Translation: CASSLGATRVNTEAFF. V usage is TRBV7-9 and J usage is TRBJ1-1; a possible D gene is TRBD1 (5 bases). Germline V gene lookup returns CDR1 SEHNR and CDR2 FQNEAQ (reference sequence). The germline V and J ends were trimmed by 1 base and 0 bases, with 12 bases remaining between them. This CDR3 region has 16 residues.